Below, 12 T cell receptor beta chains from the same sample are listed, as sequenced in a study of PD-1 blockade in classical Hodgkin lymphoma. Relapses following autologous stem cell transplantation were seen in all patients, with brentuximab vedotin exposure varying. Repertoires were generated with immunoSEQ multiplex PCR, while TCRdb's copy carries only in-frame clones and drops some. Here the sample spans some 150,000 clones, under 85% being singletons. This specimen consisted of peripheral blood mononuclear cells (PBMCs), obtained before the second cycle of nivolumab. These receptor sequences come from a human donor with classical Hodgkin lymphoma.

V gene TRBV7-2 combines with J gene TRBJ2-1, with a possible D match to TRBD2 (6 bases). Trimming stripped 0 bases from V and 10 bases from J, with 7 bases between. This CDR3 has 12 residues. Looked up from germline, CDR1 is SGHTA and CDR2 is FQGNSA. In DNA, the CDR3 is TGTGCCAGCAGCTTAGCCACTAGCGAGCAGTTCTTC. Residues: CASSLATSEQFF. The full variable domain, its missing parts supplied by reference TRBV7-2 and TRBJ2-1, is GAGVSQSPSNKVTEKGKDVELRCDPISGHTALYWYRQSLGQGLEFLIYFQGNSAPDKSGLPSDRFSAERTGGSVSTLTIQRTQQEDSAVYLCASSLATSEQFFGPGTRLTVL.

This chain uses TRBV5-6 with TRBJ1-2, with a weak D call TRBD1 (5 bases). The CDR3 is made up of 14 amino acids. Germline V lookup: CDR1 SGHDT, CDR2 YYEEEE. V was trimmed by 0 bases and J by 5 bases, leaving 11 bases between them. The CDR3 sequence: CASSLAGKWYGYTF. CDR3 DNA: TGTGCCAGCAGCTTGGCAGGGAAATGGTATGGCTACACCTTC. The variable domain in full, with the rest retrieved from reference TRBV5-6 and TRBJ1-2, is DAGVTQSPTHLIKTRGQQVTLRCSPKSGHDTVSWYQQALGQGPQFIFQYYEEEERQRGNFPDRFSGHQFPNYSSELNVNALLLGDSALYLCASSLAGKWYGYTFGSGTRLTVV.

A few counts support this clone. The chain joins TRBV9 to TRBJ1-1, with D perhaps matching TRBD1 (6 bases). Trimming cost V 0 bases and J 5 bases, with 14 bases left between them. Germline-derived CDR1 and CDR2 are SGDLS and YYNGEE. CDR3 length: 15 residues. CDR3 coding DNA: TGTGCCAGCAGCGTAGGAACAGGGCGGGGAACTGAAGCTTTCTTT. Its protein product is CASSVGTGRGTEAFF.

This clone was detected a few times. This chain's CDR3 is CASSQRLLAGDIPTQYF. CDR3 nucleotides: TGTGCCAGCAGCCAAAGATTACTAGCGGGAGATATCCCCACTCAGTACTTC. The chain is built from TRBV4-2 and TRBJ2-4; 11 bases fit TRBD2. This CDR3 spans 17 amino acids. From germline, CDR1 is LGHNA and CDR2 YNFKEQ. Trimming took 2 bases from V and 12 from J; bases not matched to a gene: 15.

CDR3 loop: CASSSPLLNEQGNYGYTF. As DNA, the CDR3 is TGTGCCAGCAGTTCACCTCTTTTGAACGAACAAGGGAACTATGGCTACACCTTC. The J gene is TRBJ1-2, the V gene TRBV28, with D unclear. Germline CDR1 MDHEN, CDR2 SYDVKM. This CDR3 has 18 amino acids. Trimming cost V 4 bases and J 2 bases, with 23 bases left between them.

The CDR3 region is CSGYGGGTRSSYNEQFF. For the CDR3, the DNA is TGCAGCGGTTATGGAGGGGGTACACGGAGCTCCTACAATGAGCAGTTCTTC. The V gene is TRBV29-1, the J gene TRBJ2-1; D possibly uses TRBD1 or TRBD2 (6 bases each). Trimming cost V 7 bases and J 0 bases, with 22 bases left between them. This CDR3 has 17 amino acids. CDR1 and CDR2 from the germline V gene are SQVTM and ANQGSEA.

CDR3 region: CASSGLANYNEQFF. As DNA, the CDR3 is TGTGCCAGTAGCGGCCTAGCAAACTACAATGAGCAGTTCTTC. The genes are TRBV19 and TRBJ2-1; D might be TRBD2 (5 bases). This CDR3 region has 14 residues. Germline V lookup: CDR1 LNHDA, CDR2 SQIVND (reference sequence). V was clipped by 6 bases and J by 3 bases, with 12 bases between them.

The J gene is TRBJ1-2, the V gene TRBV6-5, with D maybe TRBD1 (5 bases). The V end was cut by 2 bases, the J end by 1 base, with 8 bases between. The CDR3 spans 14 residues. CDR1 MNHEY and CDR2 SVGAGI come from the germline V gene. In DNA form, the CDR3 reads TGTGCCAGCAGTTACGGGGGTTTTAACTATGGCTACACCTTC. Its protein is CASSYGGFNYGYTF.

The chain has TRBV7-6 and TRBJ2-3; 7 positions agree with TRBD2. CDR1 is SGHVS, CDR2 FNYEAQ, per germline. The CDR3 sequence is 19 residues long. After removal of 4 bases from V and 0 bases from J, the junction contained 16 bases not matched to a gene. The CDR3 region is CASSYSKFRDYHSTDTQYF. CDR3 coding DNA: TGTGCCAGCAGCTACAGTAAATTCCGGGACTATCATAGCACAGATACGCAGTATTTT.

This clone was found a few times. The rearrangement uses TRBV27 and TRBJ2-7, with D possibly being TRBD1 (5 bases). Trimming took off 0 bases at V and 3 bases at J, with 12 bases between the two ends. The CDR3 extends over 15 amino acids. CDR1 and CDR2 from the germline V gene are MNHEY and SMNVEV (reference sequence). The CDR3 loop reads CASSLSSGQIYEQYF. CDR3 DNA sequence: TGTGCCAGCAGTTTATCGTCTGGACAAATCTACGAGCAGTACTTC.

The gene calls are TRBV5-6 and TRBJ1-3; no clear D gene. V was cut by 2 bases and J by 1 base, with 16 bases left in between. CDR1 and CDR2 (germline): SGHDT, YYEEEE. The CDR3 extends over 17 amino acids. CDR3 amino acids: CASSFFEALSSGNTIYF. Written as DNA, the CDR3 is TGTGCCAGCAGCTTTTTCGAGGCACTCAGTTCTGGAAACACCATATATTTT.

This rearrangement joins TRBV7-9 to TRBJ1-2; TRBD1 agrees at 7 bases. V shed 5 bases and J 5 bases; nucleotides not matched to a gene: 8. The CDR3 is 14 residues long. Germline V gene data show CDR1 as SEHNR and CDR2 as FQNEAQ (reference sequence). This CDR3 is CASSGTGQKYGYTF. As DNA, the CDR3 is TGTGCCAGCAGCGGGACGGGACAGAAATATGGCTACACCTTC.